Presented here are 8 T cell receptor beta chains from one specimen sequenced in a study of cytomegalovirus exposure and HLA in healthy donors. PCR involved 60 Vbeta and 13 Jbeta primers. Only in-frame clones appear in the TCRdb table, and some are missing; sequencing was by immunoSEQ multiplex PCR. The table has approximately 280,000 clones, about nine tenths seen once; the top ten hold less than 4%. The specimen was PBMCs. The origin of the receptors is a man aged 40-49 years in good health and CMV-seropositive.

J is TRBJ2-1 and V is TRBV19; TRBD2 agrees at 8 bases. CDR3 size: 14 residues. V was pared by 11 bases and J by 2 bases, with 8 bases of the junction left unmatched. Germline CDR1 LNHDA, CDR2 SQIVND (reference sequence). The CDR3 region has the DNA TGTGCCGTCTCTGCGGGACTAGCCTACAATGAGCAGTTCTTC. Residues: CAVSAGLAYNEQFF.

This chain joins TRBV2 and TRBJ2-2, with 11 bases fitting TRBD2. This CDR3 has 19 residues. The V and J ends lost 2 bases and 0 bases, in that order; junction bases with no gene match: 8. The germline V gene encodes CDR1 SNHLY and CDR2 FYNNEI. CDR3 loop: CASSERLAGGPTNTGELFF. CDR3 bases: TGTGCCAGCAGTGAAAGGCTAGCGGGAGGACCTACGAACACCGGGGAGCTGTTTTTT.

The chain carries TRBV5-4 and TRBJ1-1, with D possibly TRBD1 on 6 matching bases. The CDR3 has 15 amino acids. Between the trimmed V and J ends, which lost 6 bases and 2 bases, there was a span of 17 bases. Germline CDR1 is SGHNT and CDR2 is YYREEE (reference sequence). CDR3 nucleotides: TGTGCCAGCACCCCCAAGGGGGGGCTTAACACTGAAGCTTTCTTT. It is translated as CASTPKGGLNTEAFF.

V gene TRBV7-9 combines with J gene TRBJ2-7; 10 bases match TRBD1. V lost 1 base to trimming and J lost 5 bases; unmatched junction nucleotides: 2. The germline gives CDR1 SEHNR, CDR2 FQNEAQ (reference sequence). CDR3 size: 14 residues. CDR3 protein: CASSLVGTGDEQYF. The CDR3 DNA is TGTGCCAGCAGCTTAGTTGGGACAGGGGACGAGCAGTACTTC.

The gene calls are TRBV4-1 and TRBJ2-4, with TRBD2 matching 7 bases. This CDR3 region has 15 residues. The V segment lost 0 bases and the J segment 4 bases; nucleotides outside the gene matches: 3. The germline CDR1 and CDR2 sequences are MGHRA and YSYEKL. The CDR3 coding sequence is TGCGCCAGCAGCCAAGATGGGGACTATAAAAACATTCAGTACTTC. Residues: CASSQDGDYKNIQYF.

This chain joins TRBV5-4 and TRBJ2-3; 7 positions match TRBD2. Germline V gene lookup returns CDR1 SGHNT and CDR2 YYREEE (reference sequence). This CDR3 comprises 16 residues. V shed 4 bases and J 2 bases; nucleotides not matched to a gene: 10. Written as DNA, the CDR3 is TGTGCCAGCAGCCCCCCCCGGCGGGGGTCCACAGATACGCAGTATTTT. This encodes CASSPPRRGSTDTQYF.

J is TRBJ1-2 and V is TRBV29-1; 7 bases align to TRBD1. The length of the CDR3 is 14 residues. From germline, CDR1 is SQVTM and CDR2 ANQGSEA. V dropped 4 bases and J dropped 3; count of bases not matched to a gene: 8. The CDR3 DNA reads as TGCAGCGTTGGTCCGACAGGGCGATACTATGGCTACACCTTC. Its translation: CSVGPTGRYYGYTF.

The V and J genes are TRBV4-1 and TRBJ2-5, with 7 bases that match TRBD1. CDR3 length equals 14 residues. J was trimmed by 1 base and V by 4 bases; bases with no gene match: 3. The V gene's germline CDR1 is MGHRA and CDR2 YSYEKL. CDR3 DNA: TGCGCCAGCAGCCTCCGGGACAGCCAAGAGACCCAGTACTTC. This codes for CASSLRDSQETQYF.